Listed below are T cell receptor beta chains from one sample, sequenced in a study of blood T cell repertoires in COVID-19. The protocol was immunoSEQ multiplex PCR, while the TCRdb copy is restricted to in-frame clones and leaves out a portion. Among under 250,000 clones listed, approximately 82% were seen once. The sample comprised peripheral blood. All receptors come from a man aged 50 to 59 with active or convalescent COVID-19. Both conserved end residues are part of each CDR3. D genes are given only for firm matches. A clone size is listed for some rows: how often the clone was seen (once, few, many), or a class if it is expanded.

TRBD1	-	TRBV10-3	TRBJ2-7	CAISERQGAYEQYF	TGTGCCATCAGTGAACGGCAGGGGGCCTACGAGCAGTACTTC
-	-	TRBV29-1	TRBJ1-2	CSVLRGNYGYTF	TGCAGCGTCCTGCGGGGAAACTATGGCTACACCTTC
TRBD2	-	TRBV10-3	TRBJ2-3	CAIKTGLAGVLGTDTQYF	TGTGCCATCAAGACGGGACTAGCGGGGGTGCTAGGCACAGATACGCAGTATTTT
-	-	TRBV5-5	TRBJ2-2	CASSLVVRVRTGELFF	TGTGCCAGCAGCTTGGTTGTGCGGGTCCGAACCGGGGAGCTGTTTTTT
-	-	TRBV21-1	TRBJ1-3	CASRGNTIYF	TGTGCCAGCCGTGGAAACACCATATATTTT
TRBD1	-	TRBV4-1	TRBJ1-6	CASSQDRVSGQLSSPLHF	TGCGCCAGCAGCCAAGATCGAGTTTCGGGACAGCTATCTTCACCCCTCCACTTT
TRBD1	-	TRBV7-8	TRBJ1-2	CASSLGLDRAYGYTF	TGTGCCAGCAGCTTAGGCCTCGACAGGGCCTATGGCTACACCTTC
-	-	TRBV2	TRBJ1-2	CASTGQIAGYGYTF	TGTGCCAGCACCGGACAGATTGCCGGGTATGGCTACACCTTC
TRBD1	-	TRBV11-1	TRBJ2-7	CASSLALQGTALYF	TGTGCCAGCAGCTTAGCGCTCCAGGGGACAGCTCTATACTTC
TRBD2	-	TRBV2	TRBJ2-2	CASKGTSGRGGTGELFF	TGTGCCAGCAAAGGGACTAGCGGGAGGGGAGGGACCGGGGAGCTGTTTTTT
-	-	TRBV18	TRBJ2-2	CASSPGGAGELFF	TGTGCCAGCTCACCTGGGGGCGCCGGGGAGCTGTTTTTT
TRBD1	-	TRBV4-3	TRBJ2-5	CASSDRGSGETQYF	TGCGCCAGCAGCGACAGGGGTTCGGGAGAGACCCAGTACTTC
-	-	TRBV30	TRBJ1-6	CAWSSGSLSPLHF	TGTGCCTGGAGTTCCGGGAGTCTTTCACCCCTCCACTTT
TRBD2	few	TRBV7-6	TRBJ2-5	CASSPTSRETQYF	TGTGCCAGCAGTCCGACTAGCAGGGAGACCCAGTACTTC
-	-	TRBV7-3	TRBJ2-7	CASSPTGAYEQYF	TGTGCCAGCAGCCCTACGGGGGCCTACGAGCAGTACTTC
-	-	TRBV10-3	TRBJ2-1	CAISETPGAAWNEQFF	TGTGCCATCAGTGAGACTCCAGGGGCGGCTTGGAATGAGCAGTTCTTC
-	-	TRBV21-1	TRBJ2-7	CASSKPRTTSYEQYF	TGTGCCAGCAGCAAACCCCGGACTACTTCCTACGAGCAGTACTTC
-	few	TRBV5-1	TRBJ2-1	CASSLGVSSYNEQFF	TGCGCCAGCAGCTTGGGAGTTAGCTCCTACAATGAGCAGTTCTTC
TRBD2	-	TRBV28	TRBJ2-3	CASSFSTSGISTDTQYF	TGTGCCAGCAGTTTCTCCACTAGCGGGATTAGCACAGATACGCAGTATTTT
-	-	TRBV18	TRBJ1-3	CASSIGQPVAGNTIYF	TGTGCCAGCTCAATTGGACAGCCAGTGGCTGGAAACACCATATATTTT
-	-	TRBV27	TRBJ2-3	CASSFGEFSTDTQYF	TGTGCCAGCAGTTTTGGGGAGTTTAGTACAGATACGCAGTATTTT
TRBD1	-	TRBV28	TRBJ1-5	CASSKGQGDQPQHF	TGTGCCAGCTCAAAGGGACAGGGCGATCAGCCCCAGCATTTT
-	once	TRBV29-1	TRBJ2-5	CSVERGAPNAQYF	TGCAGCGTTGAACGTGGGGCCCCAAACGCCCAGTACTTC
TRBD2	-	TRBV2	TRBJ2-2	CASSRLGRDTGELFF	TGTGCCAGCAGTCGGCTGGGGAGGGACACCGGGGAGCTGTTTTTT
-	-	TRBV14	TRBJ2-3	CASSQAPDTQYF	TGTGCCAGCAGCCAAGCTCCAGATACGCAGTATTTT
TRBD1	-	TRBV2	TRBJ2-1	CASSETGGNNEQFF	TGTGCCAGCAGCGAGACAGGGGGGAACAATGAGCAGTTCTTC
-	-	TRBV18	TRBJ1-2	CASSPREGEEGRANYGYTF	TGTGCCAGCTCACCACGCGAAGGAGAGGAGGGGAGAGCTAACTATGGCTACACCTTC
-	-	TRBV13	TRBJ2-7	CASSLGRSYEQYF	TGTGCCAGCAGCTTAGGCAGATCCTACGAGCAGTACTTC
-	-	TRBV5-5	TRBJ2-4	CASSLDRGKNIQYF	TGTGCCAGCAGCTTGGATAGGGGCAAAAACATTCAGTACTTC
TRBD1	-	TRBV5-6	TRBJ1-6	CASSLMRQGPFRNSPLHF	TGTGCCAGCAGCTTGATGAGACAGGGGCCTTTTAGGAATTCACCCCTCCACTTT
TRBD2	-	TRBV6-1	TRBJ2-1	CASSEGLAANEQFF	TGTGCCAGCAGTGAAGGACTAGCGGCGAATGAGCAGTTCTTC
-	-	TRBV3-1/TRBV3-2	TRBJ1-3	CASSPPGGNTIYF	TGTGCCAGCAGCCCTCCGGGTGGAAACACCATATATTTT
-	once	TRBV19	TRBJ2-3	CASSGGLSTDTQYF	TGTGCCAGTAGTGGCGGACTAAGCACAGATACGCAGTATTTT
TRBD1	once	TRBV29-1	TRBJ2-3	CSVDPGGNTDTQYF	TGCAGCGTTGACCCAGGGGGAAACACAGATACGCAGTATTTT
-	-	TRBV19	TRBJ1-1	CASRGGLGVGFTTEAFF	TGTGCCAGTAGAGGGGGTCTGGGGGTTGGGTTCACCACTGAAGCTTTCTTT
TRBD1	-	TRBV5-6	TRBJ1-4	CASSLQGREKLFF	TGTGCCAGCAGCTTACAGGGGCGGGAAAAACTGTTTTTT
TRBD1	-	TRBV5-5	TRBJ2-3	CASGRDRAEDTQYF	TGTGCCAGCGGCCGGGACAGGGCGGAAGATACGCAGTATTTT
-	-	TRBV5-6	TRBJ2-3	CASSFVSTDTQYF	TGTGCCAGCAGCTTCGTGTCCACAGATACGCAGTATTTT
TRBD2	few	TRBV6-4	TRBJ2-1	CASSRGGHRNEQFF	TGTGCCAGCAGTCGGGGGGGTCACAGGAATGAGCAGTTCTTC
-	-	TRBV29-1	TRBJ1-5	CSVDQGDQPQHF	TGCAGCGTTGATCAAGGGGATCAGCCCCAGCATTTT
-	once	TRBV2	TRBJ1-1	CASSESSGGPNTEAFF	TGTGCCAGCAGTGAAAGTTCGGGGGGACCGAACACTGAAGCTTTCTTT
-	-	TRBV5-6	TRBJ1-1	CASSLQYDTEAFF	TGTGCCAGCAGCCTCCAGTACGACACTGAAGCTTTCTTT
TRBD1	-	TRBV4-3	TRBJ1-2	CASSRSGTGYGYTF	TGCGCCAGCAGCCGATCCGGGACAGGCTATGGCTACACCTTC
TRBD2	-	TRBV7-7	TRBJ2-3	CAIGGPGGPSDTQYF	TGTGCCATCGGTGGTCCGGGAGGGCCGTCAGATACGCAGTATTTT
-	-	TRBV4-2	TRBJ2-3	CASSQDHSTDTQYF	TGTGCCAGCAGCCAAGATCATAGCACAGATACGCAGTATTTT